Shown below are 16 T cell receptor beta chains from a single sample sequenced in a study of cytomegalovirus exposure and HLA in healthy donors. The PCR contained 60 Vbeta and 13 Jbeta primers. TCRdb's table, derived via immunoSEQ multiplex PCR, lists solely in-frame clones and lacks some. Altogether approximately 85,000 clones are present, roughly 78% being singletons, with the ten largest covering 7.3%. The specimen sequenced was PBMCs. These receptors were obtained from a man under 40 in good health and CMV-seronegative.

This chain connects TRBV10-3 to TRBJ1-6, with a possible D match to TRBD1 (5 bases). This CDR3 spans 16 amino acids. V shed 6 bases and J shed 7 bases, with 19 bases lying between them. Per the germline V gene, CDR1 is ENHRY and CDR2 is SYGVKD. CDR3 loop: CAIRGLGATTNSPLHF. CDR3 nucleotide sequence: TGTGCCATCAGGGGGTTAGGGGCCACAACCAATTCACCCCTCCACTTT.

CDR3 amino acids: CASSSGLGRTEAFF. CDR3 bases: TGTGCCAGCAGTTCGGGACTCGGGAGGACTGAAGCTTTCTTT. The rearrangement joins TRBV5-4 to TRBJ1-1, with a possible D match to TRBD1 (5 bases). V was shortened by 5 bases and J by 5 bases, with 16 bases between the two germline ends. CDR3 length: 14 residues. Germline CDR1 SGHNT, CDR2 YYREEE (reference sequence).

This chain connects TRBV19 to TRBJ2-1; possible D gene TRBD1, 6 bases. Trimming pared 5 bases from V and 9 bases from J, leaving 17 bases between. This CDR3 spans 14 amino acids. CDR1 and CDR2 from the germline V gene are LNHDA and SQIVND (reference sequence). The CDR3 bases are TGTGCCAGTAGTGTCGGGACACCCCGGCCTGAGCAGTTCTTC. Protein sequence: CASSVGTPRPEQFF.

In nucleotides, the CDR3 is TGTGCCAGCTCACCACCCTCTACCGGGACAGGGGGCGGTGAGCAGTTCTTC. Its protein is CASSPPSTGTGGGEQFF. The rearrangement uses TRBV18 and TRBJ2-1, with TRBD1 matching over 12 bases. V shed 0 bases and J 9 bases; nucleotides not matched to a gene: 9. This CDR3 has 17 residues. The V gene's germline CDR1 is KGHSH and CDR2 LQKENI. Using reference TRBV18 and TRBJ2-1 for the parts outside the CDR3, the full variable domain is NAGVMQNPRHLVRRRGQEARLRCSPMKGHSHVYWYRQLPEEGLKFMVYLQKENIIDESGMPKERFSAEFPKEGPSILRIQQVVRGDSAAYFCASSPPSTGTGGGEQFFGPGTRLTVL.

This clone was observed a handful of times. This sequence joins TRBV6-1 and TRBJ2-5, with D possibly TRBD2 on 6 matching bases. The J call may be in error: the DNA end matches TRBJ2-7 better. This CDR3 is 14 amino acids long. From germline, CDR1 is MNHNS and CDR2 SASEGT. In nucleotides, the CDR3 is TGTGCCAGCAGTGAAGTGGGAGGCTTCTACGAGCAGTACTTC. Translated, it gives CASSEVGGFYEQYF.

J is TRBJ2-1 and V is TRBV6-5; TRBD1 is a possible D gene (5 bases). CDR1 is MNHEY, CDR2 SVGAGI, per germline. This CDR3 is 16 amino acids long. Trimming cost V 0 bases and J 7 bases, with 16 bases left between them. The CDR3 nucleotides read TGTGCCAGCAGTTACTCAGGCAGGGTTAGAAGGAATGAGCAGTTCTTC. It yields the protein CASSYSGRVRRNEQFF.

With regard to this clone: One junction end does not reproduce the germline sequence, and a read error may be involved. The chain uses TRBV9 and TRBJ2-7; 7 bases are a match to TRBD2. Germline V gene sequence: CDR1 SGDLS, CDR2 YYNGEE. CDR3 length: 15 amino acids. The CDR3 DNA is TGTGCCAGCAGCGTAGGACCGACTAGCTCCCACGAGCAGTACTTC. As protein: CASSVGPTSSHEQYF.

The chain couples TRBV10-3 to TRBJ2-3; TRBD1 aligns across 7 bases. Germline assignment: CDR1 ENHRY and CDR2 SYGVKD. Trimming at V came to 8 bases and at J to 2 bases, leaving 10 bases not matched to a gene. The CDR3 totals 15 residues. The CDR3 sequence: CAIDARGSNTDTQYF. The DNA for the CDR3 is TGTGCCATCGACGCCAGGGGGTCGAACACAGATACGCAGTATTTT.

V and J are TRBV4-3 and TRBJ2-3; TRBD2 might be the D (5 bases). The CDR3 covers 12 residues. Trimming stripped 0 bases from V and 10 bases from J, with 8 bases between. Germline V lookup: CDR1 LGHNA, CDR2 YSLEER. CDR3 loop: CASSQDRGAQYF. The CDR3, as DNA: TGCGCCAGCAGCCAAGATCGGGGTGCGCAGTATTTT.

This clone appeared a few times. This rearrangement joins TRBV4-3 to TRBJ1-2, with D possibly being TRBD1 (5 bases). Germline CDR1 is LGHNA and CDR2 is YSLEER. This CDR3 contains 15 residues. V was shortened by 0 bases and J by 1 base, with 9 bases between the two germline ends. The DNA of the CDR3 is TGCGCCAGCAGCCAAGATGGCCAGGGTAACTATGGCTACACCTTC. It translates to CASSQDGQGNYGYTF.

The V call is TRBV18, the J call TRBJ1-1; 7 bases align to TRBD1. The CDR3 has 15 residues. J gave up 0 bases and V 2 bases, and 3 bases lay outside the gene matches. The germline gives CDR1 KGHSH, CDR2 LQKENI. The CDR3 protein is CASSPRTGMNTEAFF. The CDR3 region has the DNA TGTGCCAGCTCACCAAGGACAGGCATGAACACTGAAGCTTTCTTT.

This chain connects TRBV7-8 to TRBJ2-7; 9 bases fit TRBD2. The trim removed 7 bases at V and 3 bases at J, leaving 10 bases unmatched. This CDR3 is built from 15 residues. Germline CDR1 reads SGHVS; CDR2 reads FQNEAQ. In DNA form, the CDR3 reads TGTGCCAGCACCCCCCTGGCGGGGGGGCTCTACGAGCAGTACTTC. Encoded protein: CASTPLAGGLYEQYF.

This clone was detected only a few times. The genes are TRBV7-2 and TRBJ2-7; 9 bases agree with TRBD2. Germline CDR1 is SGHTA and CDR2 is FQGNSA. There are 15 residues in the CDR3. J lost 5 bases, V lost 5 bases, and 10 bases had no gene match. The CDR3 nucleotides are TGTGCCAGCAGCCTCTCGAGCGGGGGGCCGAACGAGCAGTACTTC. This gives the protein CASSLSSGGPNEQYF.

This clone showed up just a few times. The chain uses TRBV6-5 and TRBJ2-7, with 8 positions matching TRBD1. Trimming took 6 bases from V and 3 from J; bases not matched to a gene: 10. This CDR3 region has 15 residues. Germline-derived CDR1 and CDR2 are MNHEY and SVGAGI. The CDR3 loop reads CASSYTGTGRYEQYF. The DNA for the CDR3 is TGTGCCAGCAGCTATACCGGGACAGGTCGCTACGAGCAGTACTTC.

Concerning this clone itself: The sample has other DNA sequences that encode this CDR3 too. This chain uses TRBV9 with TRBJ2-1; tentative D call: TRBD2 (5 bases). Germline V gene data show CDR1 as SGDLS and CDR2 as YYNGEE. This CDR3 has 14 residues. The V end lost 0 bases, the J end lost 4 bases, and 8 bases lay between the germline ends. The DNA of the CDR3 is TGTGCCAGCAGCGTAGGGACTGAGTACAATGAGCAGTTCTTC. As protein: CASSVGTEYNEQFF.

The chain links TRBV13 to TRBJ2-6; 8 bases agree with TRBD1. The CDR3 covers 21 residues. V lost 5 bases, J lost 4 bases, and 22 bases stayed unmatched. Germline CDR1 PRHDT, CDR2 FYEKMQ (reference sequence). CDR3 amino acids: CASSARDVGQGAGEGANVLTF. The DNA of the CDR3 is TGTGCCAGCAGCGCGCGAGACGTCGGCCAGGGGGCTGGTGAAGGGGCCAACGTCCTGACTTTC. Variable domain in full (rest from reference TRBV13 and TRBJ2-6): AAGVIQSPRHLIKEKRETATLKCYPIPRHDTVYWYQQGPGQDPQFLISFYEKMQSDKGSIPDRFSAQQFSDYHSELNMSSLELGDSALYFCASSARDVGQGAGEGANVLTFGAGSRLTVL.